This T cell receptor (beta chain) was documented in a study of human T cells and chemical hapten exposure (dated by TCRdb to about 2021). A note on the overall study: For sensitization, 2% DPC in acetone was applied to a roughly 2 cm by roughly 2 cm area of upper inner arm skin. Throughout the study period of around 25 weeks, patients also received therapeutic DPC doses to the scalp every week. Patch testing was performed on the upper back with Finn chambers containing 0.01% DPC, and the patch tests were scored after 6 days according to International Contact Dermatitis Research Group standards. Most of the patients in the cohort were female, and the cohort covered alopecia areata with under or over 50% scalp involvement, alopecia totalis and alopecia universalis. Libraries were pooled for sequencing, and variation in per-sample TCR yields was attributed mainly to small differences in library volumes within the pool. In alopecia patients, the study followed how the peripheral blood TCR repertoire changed in vivo over primary and secondary sensitization to diphenylcyclopropenone (DPC), a hapten. Blood samples were taken from patients before sensitization (week 0) and then at 2, 6 and about 24 weeks after DPC sensitization. For TCR sequencing, blood came from over 25 alopecia patients at anywhere from one to four time points (pre-sensitization, 2, 6 and 24 weeks). Points the paper makes about the study in general: No change with DPC sensitization was found in the number of TCRs above 1 in 1000 frequency, and no evidence of global repertoire structure alterations was found. Because all patients had alopecia, a presumed autoimmune disease, the immune response of the patients might differ from that of healthy individuals. After repeated subsampling, the strength of the expansion versus patch-test correlation and the threshold at which it became significant changed. A positive correlation was found between the number of PT1 expanded TCRs and patch test score, with significance reached at thresholds 8, 16 and 32 but not 4. Compared with pre-sensitization or healthy control sets, expanded TCRs formed significantly more large CDR3 similarity clusters, which is consistent with antigen-driven responses.

The method was RACE. The instrument was a NextSeq 500. Library preparation attached unique molecular identifiers to individual cDNA molecules for quantitative, reproducible TCR counting. Both TCR alpha and TCR beta chains were sequenced from each blood RNA sample. Under the source paper's analysis protocol: Samples had a median of about 90,000 TCRs, with a range from roughly 20,000 to 690,600. V, J and CDR3 annotation of the TCR reads was carried out using the Decombinator software suite. Every sample was subsampled to the same number of TCRs (28,000) for the PS versus PT1 abundance plots. TCRs were defined as expanded if absent before sensitization and observed at least eight times at the 2-week time point. TCRdb ran its own pipeline on the public reads, namely fastp trimming at Q25 and MiXCR clone calling, and kept in-frame beta chains. Every distinct CDR3 protein forms one entry, paired with its most common genes and DNA. These V and J calls rely on TCRdb rather than the paper's analysis. The sample has 250,000 or so distinct CDR3 sequences on record, 7.7% of them singletons. The ten largest clones represent roughly 1.2% of the sample.

Worth noting for this clonotype: It has no known antigen specificity. No per-base quality is available; no much larger clone lies one base away.

The time point label of this sample denotes: pre-sensitization, week 0. The sample's treatment or condition label, in plain terms: therapeutic diphenylcyclopropenone sensitization with weekly scalp DPC. Blood at each patch-test visit was drawn before the patch test was applied. Patients were eligible if aged 18 to 70, diagnosed with alopecia and judged suitable for DPC therapy, and pregnant patients were excluded. Total RNA was extracted from unfractionated whole blood that had been collected in Tempus Blood RNA tubes. Sequences SGHVS (CDR1) and FNYEAQ (CDR2) are obtained from the germline V gene. Between the V and J ends, shortened by 7 bases and 4 bases respectively, the junction contains 20 bases. The CDR3 spans 16 residues, from the cysteine through the phenylalanine. The retained sequence is limited to the CDR3, 48 bases, with the frame set at the first base.

The TCR was taken from a man aged 18 to 30 with alopecia areata. Some clones in this sample may be carry-over from other donors' samples. The sequencing used whole blood, collected in connection with sensitization to the hapten diphenylcyclopropenone (DPC). This sequence uses TRBV7-6 and TRBJ1-3, with a weak D call of TRBD1 (5 bases match). The encoded CDR3 is CASTLGSEGNGNTIYF. The sequence in DNA is TGTGCCAGCACCTTGGGCTCAGAGGGGAACGGAAACACCATATATTTT.